This TCR beta chain derives from a study of blood T cell repertoires in COVID-19 (dated by TCRdb to 2019 to 2021). With regard to the full study: Collaborator samples came from the United States, Italy and Spain and covered acute and convalescent phases of COVID-19. HLA class I and class II types, where available, came from metadata supplied by the sample provider rather than from assay-based typing. A freely available public database, intended as a resource for researchers studying the immune response to SARS-CoV-2, is where the repertoires were released. The sample metadata nearly always contained a de-identified subject ID, COVID-19 status, age in years and sex. Subjects who had been exposed to COVID-19, were actively infected with it, or had recovered from it provided the deeply sampled blood TCRbeta repertoires that made up the dataset. The samples were drawn from the first 160 participants of the ongoing ImmuneRACE study and from 950 to 1,500 subjects provided by 6 global collaborators. The material from the prospective study consisted of cDNA or gDNA derived from T cells, B-cell-depleted T cells, or PBMCs.

In the case of this clone: Its antigen remains unidentified. No much larger clonotype is one base removed from it; base qualities were not supplied.

TCRbeta CDR3 regions were amplified from genomic DNA using the immunoSEQ Assay, a bias-controlled multiplex PCR. Concerning the study's data processing: The number of nucleated cells in each sample was estimated by amplification of reference gene primers within the assay. Sequence reads were collapsed and filtered to measure the absolute abundance of every unique TCRbeta CDR3 rearrangement. Productive Simpson clonality was computed per sample as the square root of Simpson's diversity index over productive rearrangements. The table comes from immuneACCESS by way of TCRdb, which keeps in-frame sequences with V and J called. Part of the clones is missing from these tables; in studies checked, under half for an unresolved V gene and the rest for unknown reasons. That table is the source of V, J and clone size, and D and trimming were worked out from the DNA. The table for this sample lists more than 95,000 clones; over 75% of them were counted only once. The ten largest make up roughly 4% of the sample.

Collaborating institutions collected whole blood in K2EDTA tubes following their own protocols. For TCRbeta analysis, collaborators shipped samples in one of three forms: frozen whole blood, isolated PBMCs, or DNA extracted from either of those sample types. From the cysteine up to the phenylalanine, the CDR3 has a length of 14 residues. Only the CDR3 DNA stays, 42 bases, in frame from base 1. From the germline V gene (reference sequence), CDR1 is GTSNPN and CDR2 is SVGIG. V loses 5 bases, J loses 4 bases, and the germline ends lie 17 bases apart. Study-wide conclusions, independent of this receptor: Clinical and demographic metadata were provided uncurated, with the amount varying by source and participant.

Sequenced: peripheral blood. This sequence originates from a man between 50 and 59 years old with acute or convalescent COVID-19. The chain couples TRBV30 to TRBJ1-1, and TRBD1 may be the D gene, going by 6 matching bases. The DNA sequence is TGTGCCTGGTCTCGACAGGTACAGGGCACTGAAGCTTTCTTT. Translated, it reads CAWSRQVQGTEAFF.